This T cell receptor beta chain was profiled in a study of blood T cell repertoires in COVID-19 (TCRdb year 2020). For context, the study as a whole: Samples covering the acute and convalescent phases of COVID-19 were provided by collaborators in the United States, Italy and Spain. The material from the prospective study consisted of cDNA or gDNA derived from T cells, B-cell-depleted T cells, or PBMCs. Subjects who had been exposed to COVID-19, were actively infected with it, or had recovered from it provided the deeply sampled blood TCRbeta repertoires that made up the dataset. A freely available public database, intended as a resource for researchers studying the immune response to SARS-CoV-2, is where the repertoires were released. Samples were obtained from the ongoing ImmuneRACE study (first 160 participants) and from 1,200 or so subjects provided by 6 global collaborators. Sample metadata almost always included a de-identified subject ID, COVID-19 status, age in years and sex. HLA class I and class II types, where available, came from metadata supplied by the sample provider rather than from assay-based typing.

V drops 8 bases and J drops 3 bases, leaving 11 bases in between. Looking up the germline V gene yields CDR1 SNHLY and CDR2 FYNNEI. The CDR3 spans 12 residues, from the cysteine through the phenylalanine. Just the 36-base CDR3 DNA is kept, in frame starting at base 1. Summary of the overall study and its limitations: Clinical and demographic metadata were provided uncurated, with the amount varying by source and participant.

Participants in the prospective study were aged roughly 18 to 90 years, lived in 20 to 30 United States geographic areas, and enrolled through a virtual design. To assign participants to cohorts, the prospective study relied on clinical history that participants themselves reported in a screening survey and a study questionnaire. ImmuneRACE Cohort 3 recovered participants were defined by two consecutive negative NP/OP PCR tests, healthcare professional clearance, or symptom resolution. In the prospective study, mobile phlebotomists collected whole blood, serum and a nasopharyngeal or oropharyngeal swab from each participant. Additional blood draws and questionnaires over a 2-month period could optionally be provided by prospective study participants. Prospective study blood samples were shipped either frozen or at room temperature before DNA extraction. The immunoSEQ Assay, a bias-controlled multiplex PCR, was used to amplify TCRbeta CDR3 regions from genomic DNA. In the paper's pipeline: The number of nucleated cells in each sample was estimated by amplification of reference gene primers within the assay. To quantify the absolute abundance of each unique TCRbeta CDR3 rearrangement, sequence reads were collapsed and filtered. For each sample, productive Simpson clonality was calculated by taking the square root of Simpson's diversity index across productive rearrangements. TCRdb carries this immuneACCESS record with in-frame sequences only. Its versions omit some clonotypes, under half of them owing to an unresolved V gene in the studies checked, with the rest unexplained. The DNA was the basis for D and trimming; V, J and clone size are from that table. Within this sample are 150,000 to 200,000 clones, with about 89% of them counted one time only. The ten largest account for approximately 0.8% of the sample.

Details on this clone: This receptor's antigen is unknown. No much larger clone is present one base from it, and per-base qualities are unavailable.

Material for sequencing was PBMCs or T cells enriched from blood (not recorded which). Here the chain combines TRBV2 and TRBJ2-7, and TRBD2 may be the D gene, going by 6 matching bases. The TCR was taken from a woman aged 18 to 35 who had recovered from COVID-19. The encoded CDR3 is CASVGGSYEQYF. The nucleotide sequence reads TGTGCCAGCGTTGGAGGGAGCTACGAGCAGTACTTC. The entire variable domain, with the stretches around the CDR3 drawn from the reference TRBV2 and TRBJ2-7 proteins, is EPEVTQTPSHQVTQMGQEVILRCVPISNHLYFYWYRQILGQKVEFLVSFYNNEISEKSEIFDDQFSVERPDGSNFTLKIRSTKLEDSAMYFCASVGGSYEQYFGPGTRLTVT.